A selection of T cell receptor beta chains follows, all from one sample in a study of technical replicates of blood from several donors. The assay was immunoSEQ multiplex PCR, and TCRdb's table has in-frame clones only and misses some. Of more than 65,000 clones listed, roughly 92% are singletons. The source material was T cells isolated from PBMCs. These receptors were taken from a human donor in good health. The CDR3 runs from the conserved cysteine through the conserved F or W. A D gene is named only where the DNA matches it firmly. Clone size is given for some rows only: seen once, a few or many times, or a class if the clone is expanded.

>TRBV5-1|TRBD2|-|TRBJ2-3
CASSLDSGSSDTQYF
TGCGCCAGCAGCTTGGATAGCGGGAGTTCGGATACGCAGTATTTT
>TRBV11-2|-|-|TRBJ2-7
CASSFLETYEQYF
TGTGCCAGCAGCTTCCTAGAAACCTACGAGCAGTACTTC
>TRBV6-1|TRBD1|-|TRBJ1-2
CASSESWDSDGYTF
TGTGCCAGCAGTGAATCTTGGGACAGTGATGGCTACACCTTC
>TRBV28|-|once|TRBJ2-7
CASSLGTNPYEQYF
TGTGCCAGCAGCCTAGGGACAAACCCCTACGAGCAGTACTTC
>TRBV2|-|few|TRBJ2-7
CAGRGQSSYEQYF
TGTGCCGGCAGAGGACAGTCTTCCTACGAGCAGTACTTC
>TRBV5-1|-|-|TRBJ1-4
CASSNRAMAEKLFF
TGCGCCAGCAGTAACAGGGCCATGGCTGAAAAACTGTTTTTT
>TRBV27|-|-|TRBJ2-2
CASSGQYTGELFF
TGTGCCAGCAGCGGACAGTACACCGGGGAGCTGTTTTTT
>TRBV2|TRBD1|-|TRBJ2-7
CASSEPGQGIGAYEQYF
TGTGCCAGCAGTGAACCGGGACAGGGGATCGGCGCCTACGAGCAGTACTTC
>TRBV25-1|-|-|TRBJ2-2
CASSPRVTGELFF
TGTGCCAGCAGTCCCAGGGTAACCGGGGAGCTGTTTTTT
>TRBV5-1|-|-|TRBJ1-2
CASSYGGNNYGYTF
TGCGCCAGCAGCTACGGGGGGAATAACTATGGCTACACCTTC
>TRBV28|TRBD1|-|TRBJ2-7
CASSGRQGTYEQYF
TGTGCCAGCAGTGGGAGACAGGGTACCTACGAGCAGTACTTC
>TRBV28|-|-|TRBJ2-7
CASSLPHRGYEQYF
TGTGCCAGCAGTTTACCCCACCGGGGCTACGAGCAGTACTTC
>TRBV18|-|-|TRBJ2-1
CASSVTRDSYNEQFF
TGTGCCAGCTCAGTAACCAGGGACTCCTACAATGAGCAGTTCTTC
>TRBV11-3|TRBD2|-|TRBJ2-3
CASASGTSGNSDTQYF
TGTGCCAGCGCGTCGGGGACTAGCGGGAATTCAGATACGCAGTATTTT
>TRBV9|-|once|TRBJ1-2
CASSVDMQGVEYGYTF
TGTGCCAGCAGCGTAGACATGCAGGGCGTCGAATATGGCTACACCTTC
>TRBV30|-|-|TRBJ1-4
CAWSGLGATNEKLFF
TGTGCCTGGAGTGGGTTGGGAGCAACTAATGAAAAACTGTTTTTT
>TRBV27|TRBD1|-|TRBJ1-2
CASSYQDRDLYGYTF
TGTGCCAGCAGTTACCAGGACAGGGACCTCTATGGCTACACCTTC
>TRBV6-5|-|few|TRBJ1-4
CASSGDFRKLFF
TGTGCCAGCAGTGGGGACTTCCGGAAACTGTTTTTT
>TRBV29-1|-|-|TRBJ2-5
CSVGEETQYF
TGCAGCGTTGGCGAAGAGACCCAGTACTTC
>TRBV28|-|-|TRBJ1-2
CASSEAGNDYGYTF
TGTGCCAGCAGTGAGGCAGGGAACGACTATGGCTACACCTTC
>TRBV23-1|TRBD2|-|TRBJ2-7
CASSQRGGEQYF
TGCGCCAGCAGTCAAAGGGGAGGGGAGCAGTACTTC
>TRBV25-1|-|-|TRBJ2-1
CASTRGLGNEQFF
TGTGCCAGCACAAGGGGATTGGGCAATGAGCAGTTCTTC
>TRBV7-7|-|-|TRBJ2-7
CASSLFRGYEQYF
TGTGCTAGCAGCTTATTCAGGGGATACGAGCAGTACTTC
>TRBV19|TRBD1|-|TRBJ2-1
CASSRSGQGFDEQFF
TGTGCCAGTAGTAGGTCGGGACAGGGTTTCGATGAGCAGTTCTTC
>TRBV30|-|-|TRBJ2-1
CAWLTGLGVYNEQFF
TGTGCCTGGTTAACGGGACTTGGGGTATACAATGAGCAGTTCTTC
>TRBV19|TRBD1|few|TRBJ1-5
CASSTQGAQPQHF
TGTGCCAGTAGTACCCAGGGGGCTCAGCCCCAGCATTTT
>TRBV11-2|TRBD1|-|TRBJ2-7
CASRTNPGQGSPYEQYF
TGTGCCAGCAGGACCAATCCGGGACAGGGGTCACCCTACGAGCAGTACTTC
>TRBV4-1|-|-|TRBJ2-7
CASSHLSGYEQYF
TGCGCCAGCAGCCACCTTAGCGGTTACGAGCAGTACTTC
>TRBV9|-|-|TRBJ2-7
CASSPPRSYEQYF
TGTGCCAGCAGCCCCCCCCGGTCGTACGAGCAGTACTTC
>TRBV29-1|-|-|TRBJ2-7
CSVGGLRRRDSYEQYF
TGCAGCGTTGGGGGTTTGCGTCGGCGGGACTCCTACGAGCAGTACTTC
>TRBV4-1|-|few|TRBJ2-7
CASSQGLANNEQYF
TGCGCCAGCAGCCAAGGTCTAGCGAATAACGAGCAGTACTTC
>TRBV28|-|-|TRBJ1-1
CASSRIFREAFF
TGTGCCAGCAGTCGCATCTTCAGGGAAGCTTTCTTT
>TRBV29-1|-|-|TRBJ2-3
CSVAGRLTDTQYF
TGCAGCGTTGCTGGCAGGCTCACAGATACGCAGTATTTT
>TRBV2|TRBD1|-|TRBJ1-3
CASNPTGSGNTIYF
TGTGCCAGCAACCCGACAGGGTCTGGAAACACCATATATTTT
>TRBV7-9|TRBD1|-|TRBJ1-1
CASTSGQATEAFF
TGTGCCAGCACCTCAGGACAGGCCACTGAAGCTTTCTTT
>TRBV9|-|-|TRBJ1-3
CASSLTGSSGNTIYF
TGTGCCAGCAGCTTAACAGGAAGCTCTGGAAACACCATATATTTT
>TRBV28|TRBD2|-|TRBJ2-5
CASSRLGLAGRAQYF
TGTGCCAGCAGTCGCCTGGGACTAGCGGGAAGGGCCCAGTACTTC
>TRBV27|-|-|TRBJ1-1
CASSFAGNTEAFF
TGTGCCAGCAGTTTTGCAGGAAACACTGAAGCTTTCTTT
>TRBV10-1|TRBD1|-|TRBJ2-7
CASSAGTGATEQYF
TGCGCCAGCAGTGCCGGGACAGGGGCGACCGAGCAGTACTTC
>TRBV6-6|TRBD1|-|TRBJ2-7
CASSKPRDRGFEQYF
TGTGCCAGCAGTAAGCCCCGGGACAGGGGGTTCGAGCAGTACTTC
>TRBV15|-|-|TRBJ2-5
CATSRVPGLSVGAETQYF
TGTGCCACCAGCAGAGTCCCGGGACTTAGCGTAGGAGCAGAGACCCAGTACTTC
>TRBV5-1|-|few|TRBJ2-1
CASSLGGGRDNEQFF
TGCGCCAGCAGCTTGGGGGGAGGAAGAGACAATGAGCAGTTCTTC
>TRBV30|-|once|TRBJ1-3
CAWSPGYSGNTIYF
TGTGCCTGGAGTCCGGGATACTCTGGAAACACCATATATTTT
>TRBV25-1|TRBD2|once|TRBJ2-7
CASSESLRGSEGEQYF
TGTGCCAGCAGTGAATCCCTCCGCGGGAGTGAGGGCGAGCAGTACTTC
>TRBV30|-|-|TRBJ2-3
CAWRHNPNTDTQYF
TGTGCCTGGAGACACAACCCAAACACAGATACGCAGTATTTT
>TRBV30|TRBD2|once|TRBJ2-1
CAWAIAGGPGEQFF
TGTGCCTGGGCGATAGCGGGAGGGCCCGGTGAGCAGTTCTTC
>TRBV11-1|-|-|TRBJ2-7
CASSPGQHYEQYF
TGTGCCAGCAGCCCAGGACAGCACTACGAGCAGTACTTC
>TRBV7-2|-|-|TRBJ2-3
CASSLEGGTDTQYF
TGTGCCAGCAGCTTAGAGGGGGGCACAGATACGCAGTATTTT
>TRBV27|TRBD2|-|TRBJ2-5
CASSFFSGAETQYF
TGTGCCAGCAGTTTTTTCAGCGGGGCAGAGACCCAGTACTTC
>TRBV30|-|-|TRBJ1-5
CAWSRQDQPQHF
TGTGCCTGGAGTAGACAAGATCAGCCCCAGCATTTT
>TRBV5-1|-|-|TRBJ2-1
CASSLEWAQGSEQFF
TGCGCCAGCAGCTTGGAGTGGGCCCAGGGTAGTGAGCAGTTCTTC
>TRBV28|-|-|TRBJ2-7
CASTAMGPGVREQYF
TGTGCCAGCACCGCTATGGGGCCAGGGGTGCGGGAGCAGTACTTC
>TRBV7-6|TRBD2|-|TRBJ2-1
CASKRETSSEQFF
TGTGCCAGCAAGCGGGAGACGTCGAGTGAGCAGTTCTTC